This TCR beta chain was observed in a study of glioma-infiltrating T cells. Study overall: Samples included WHO grade II oligodendrogliomas or astrocytomas and initial-diagnosis grade IV glioblastomas.

The iRepertoire nested amplicon-rescue multiplex PCR amplified TCR alpha and beta CDR3s from RNA. For one-step reverse transcription and amplification, about 85-400 ng of tissue mRNA or PBMC total RNA was used. Each CDR3 protein gets one entry after TCRdb re-called the multiplex PCR reads with MiXCR. The table includes approximately 400,000 distinct CDR3 sequences, about 40% detected once. Study-wide results and caveats: Signature shared blood CDR3 motifs were enriched in low-divergence and depleted in high-divergence patients. Tissue-blood divergence was below expectation in non-neoplastic patients, above in gliomas.

Germline assignment: CDR1 DFQATT and CDR2 SNEGSKA (reference sequence). The length of the CDR3 is 14 residues. Points on this clonotype: As yet, its antigen is unknown. A read error is possible here, since a much larger clone lies one base away.

Source material: glioma tissue, nonneoplastic brain tissue, or PBMCs (not recorded which). This TCR was recovered from a human donor with low-grade glioma or glioblastoma, undergoing nonglioma brain surgery, or in good health (not recorded which). The J gene is TRBJ2-7, the V gene TRBV20-1; D uncertain. The DNA for the CDR3 is TGCAGTGCTAGAGCGTTACAGATCTCCTACGAGCAGTGCTTC. Its protein is CSARALQISYEQCF.